Below are 4 T cell receptor beta chains sequenced from a single sample in a study of CD8 T cells in Susac syndrome. Roughly 0.5 to 1 ug RNA was reverse transcribed with random hexamers. MiXCR, run by TCRdb on the immunoSEQ multiplex PCR reads, gives a single entry per CDR3 protein. The sample yields some 63,000 distinct CDR3 sequences, 85% to 95% seen once. The sample taken for sequencing was CD8+ T cells from PBMCs. The receptor set was obtained from a human donor with multiple sclerosis.

V and J are TRBV27 and TRBJ2-3, with 10 bases that match TRBD1. The CDR3 runs 16 residues. V gave up 5 bases and J gave up 4 bases; unmatched junction bases: 9. Per the germline V gene, CDR1 is MNHEY and CDR2 is SMNVEV (reference sequence). CDR3 DNA: TGTGCCAGCAGTAGTCTCGGGACAGGGGTCCCAGATACGCAGTATTTT. Translation gives CASSSLGTGVPDTQYF.

This clonotype is a singleton in its sample. V and J are TRBV29-1 and TRBJ1-4; no definite D call. This CDR3 has 11 residues. Germline CDR1 reads SQVTM; CDR2 reads ANQGSEA. Trimming removed 7 bases from V and 8 bases from J, with 11 bases in between. This CDR3 is CSANSGEKLFF. The DNA for the CDR3 is TGCAGCGCTAACAGCGGGGAAAAACTGTTTTTT. Supplemented by reference TRBV29-1 and TRBJ1-4, the full variable domain reads SAVISQKPSRDICQRGTSLTIQCQVDSQVTMMFWYRQQPGQSLTLIATANQGSEATYESGFVIDKFPISRPNLTFSTLTVSNMSPEDSSIYLCSANSGEKLFFGSGTQLSVL.

The chain uses TRBV4-1 and TRBJ2-1; 9 bases map to TRBD1. Per the germline V gene, CDR1 is MGHRA and CDR2 is YSYEKL. CDR3 length equals 17 residues. With V trimmed by 0 bases and J by 5 bases, 8 bases remained unmatched. The chain's CDR3 is CASSQEVRGQGHNEQFF. CDR3 in DNA: TGCGCCAGCAGCCAAGAGGTCAGGGGACAGGGTCACAATGAGCAGTTCTTC.

The chain combines TRBV30 with TRBJ2-5; TRBD2 might be the D (5 bases). Germline V gene lookup returns CDR1 GTSNPN and CDR2 SVGIG (reference sequence). The CDR3 length is 14 residues. Trimming removed 5 bases from V and 2 bases from J, with 15 bases in between. The CDR3 loop reads CAWGVAMGQETQYF. As DNA, the CDR3 is TGTGCCTGGGGGGTAGCGATGGGGCAAGAGACCCAGTACTTC.